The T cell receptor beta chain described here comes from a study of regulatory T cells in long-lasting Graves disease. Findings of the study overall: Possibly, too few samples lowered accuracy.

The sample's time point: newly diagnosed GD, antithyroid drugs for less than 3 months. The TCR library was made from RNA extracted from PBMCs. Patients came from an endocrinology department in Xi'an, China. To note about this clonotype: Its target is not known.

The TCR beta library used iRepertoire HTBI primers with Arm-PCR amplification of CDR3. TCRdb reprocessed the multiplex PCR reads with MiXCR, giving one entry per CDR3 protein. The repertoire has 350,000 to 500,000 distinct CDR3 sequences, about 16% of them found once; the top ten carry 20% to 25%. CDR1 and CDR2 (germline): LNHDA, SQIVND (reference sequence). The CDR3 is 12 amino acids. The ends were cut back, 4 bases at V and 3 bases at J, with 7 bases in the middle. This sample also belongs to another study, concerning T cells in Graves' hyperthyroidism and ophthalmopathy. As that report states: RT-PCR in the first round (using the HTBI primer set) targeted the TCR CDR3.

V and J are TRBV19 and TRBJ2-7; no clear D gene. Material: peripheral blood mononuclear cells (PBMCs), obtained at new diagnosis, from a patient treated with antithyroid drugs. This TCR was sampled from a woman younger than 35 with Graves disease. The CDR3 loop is CASSNAFYEQYF. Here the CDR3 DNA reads TGTGCCAGTAGTAACGCTTTCTACGAGCAGTACTTC.